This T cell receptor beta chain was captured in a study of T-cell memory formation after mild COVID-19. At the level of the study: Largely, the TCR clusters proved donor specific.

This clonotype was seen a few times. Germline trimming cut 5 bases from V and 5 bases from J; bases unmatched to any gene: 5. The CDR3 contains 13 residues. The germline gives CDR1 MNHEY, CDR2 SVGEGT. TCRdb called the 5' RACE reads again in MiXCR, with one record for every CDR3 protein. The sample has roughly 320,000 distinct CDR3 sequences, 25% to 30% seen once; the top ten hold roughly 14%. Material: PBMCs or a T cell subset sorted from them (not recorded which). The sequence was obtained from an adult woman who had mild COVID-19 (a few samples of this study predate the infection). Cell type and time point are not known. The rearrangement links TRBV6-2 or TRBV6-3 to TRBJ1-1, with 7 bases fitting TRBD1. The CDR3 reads CASSPGGVTEAFF. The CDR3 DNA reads TGTGCCAGCAGTCCAGGGGGAGTTACTGAAGCTTTCTTT.